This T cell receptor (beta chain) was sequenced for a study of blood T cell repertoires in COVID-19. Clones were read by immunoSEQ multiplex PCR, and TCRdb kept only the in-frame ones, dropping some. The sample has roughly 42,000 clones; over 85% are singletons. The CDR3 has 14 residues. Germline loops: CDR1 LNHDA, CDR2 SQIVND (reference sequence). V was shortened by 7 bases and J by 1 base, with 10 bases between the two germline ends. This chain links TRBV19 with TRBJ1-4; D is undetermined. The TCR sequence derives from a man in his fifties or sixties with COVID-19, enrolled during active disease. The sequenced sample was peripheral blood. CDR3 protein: CASIGAGTNEKLFF. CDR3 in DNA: TGTGCCAGTATTGGAGCCGGAACTAATGAAAAACTGTTTTTT.